One sample yielded the 2 T cell receptor beta chains listed below, sequenced in a study of shared clonotypes between healthy human individuals. Some clones are missing from TCRdb's copy, which holds only in-frame ones; the method was immunoSEQ multiplex PCR. The sample shows 2 million to 2.5 million clones, less than 95% of them seen only once. Specimen: naive CD4+ T cells from PBMCs. Subset meaning: CD45RA+ positively selected. These receptors were obtained from a man aged 18 to 29 in good health. Some clones in this sample may be carry-over from other donors' samples.

As to this clone: This sample includes further DNA sequences coding for the same CDR3. This chain links TRBV19 with TRBJ2-7, with D perhaps TRBD1 (5 bases). Deletions cut 3 bases from V and 1 base from J, with 7 bases between. The CDR3 contains 13 residues. In germline, CDR1 is LNHDA, CDR2 SQIVND (reference sequence). The CDR3 here is CASSIDRSYEQYF. CDR3 sequence (DNA): TGTGCCAGTAGTATTGACAGATCCTACGAGCAGTACTTC.

For this clone: In the same sample, other DNA sequences code for this CDR3. V usage is TRBV9 and J usage is TRBJ2-5, with unresolved D. This CDR3 contains 12 residues. Trimming stripped 0 bases from V and 4 bases from J, with 4 bases between. Per the germline V gene, CDR1 is SGDLS and CDR2 is YYNGEE. Here the CDR3 reads CASSVVPETQYF. The CDR3 DNA is TGTGCCAGCAGCGTAGTTCCAGAGACCCAGTACTTC.